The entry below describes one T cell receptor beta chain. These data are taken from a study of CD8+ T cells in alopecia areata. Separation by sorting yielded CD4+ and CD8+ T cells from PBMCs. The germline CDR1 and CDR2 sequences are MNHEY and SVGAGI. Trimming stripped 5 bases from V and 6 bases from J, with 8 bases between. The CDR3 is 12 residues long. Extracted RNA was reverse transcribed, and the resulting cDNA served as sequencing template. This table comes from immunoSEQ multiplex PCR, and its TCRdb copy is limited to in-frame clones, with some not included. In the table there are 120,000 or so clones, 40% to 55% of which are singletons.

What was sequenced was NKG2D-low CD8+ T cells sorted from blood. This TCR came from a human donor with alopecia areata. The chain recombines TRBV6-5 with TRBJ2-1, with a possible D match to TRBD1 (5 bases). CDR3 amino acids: CASSDRFNEQFF. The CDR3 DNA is TGTGCCAGCAGTGACAGATTCAATGAGCAGTTCTTC.